What follows describes a single T cell receptor (beta chain). The antigen remains unidentified. One junction end does not reproduce the germline sequence, and a read error may be involved. The data originate from a study of cytomegalovirus exposure and HLA in healthy donors. General study findings and limits: HLA restriction was apparent for most CMV-associated TCR beta chains in a later analysis.

Both 60 Vbeta primers and 13 Jbeta primers went into the PCR. This table comes from immunoSEQ multiplex PCR, and its TCRdb copy is limited to in-frame clones, with some not included. Altogether some 120,000 clones are present, approximately 80% being singletons, with the ten largest covering roughly 5.2%. The length of the CDR3 is 17 residues. Germline CDR1 and CDR2: SGHRS and YFSETQ. Sequences were obtained from PBMCs. The V gene is TRBV5-1, the J gene TRBJ2-6, with 8 bases fitting TRBD2. The sequence came from a man aged 18-30 years in good health and CMV-seropositive. The DNA of the CDR3 is TGCGCCAGCAGCTTGGGGTCGGCGGGAGGCGGGGCCAACGGCCTGACTTTC. Translated: CASSLGSAGGGANGLTF.